A selection of T cell receptor beta chains follows, all from one sample in a study of blood T cell repertoires in COVID-19. Clones were sequenced by immunoSEQ multiplex PCR, and TCRdb holds only the in-frame ones, with some missing. The sample contains roughly 70,000 clones, roughly 79% of which appear only once. The material sequenced was peripheral blood. The receptors here all came from a man between 70 and 80 years old with acute or convalescent COVID-19. The CDR3 runs from the conserved cysteine through the conserved F or W. Each record gives: V gene, CDR3 length, CDR3 protein.

>TRBV18|18
CASSPGTPTKGTNEKLFF
>TRBV7-8|13
CASSGGVPGELFF
>TRBV7-8|12
CASFFQGGELFF
>TRBV28|14
CASLPVGSSYEQYF
>TRBV28|14
CASSPGQGVETQYF
>TRBV20-1|11
CSATGLETQYF
>TRBV7-3|14
CASSYGRAGETQYF
>TRBV28|19
CASRLRVPGLAGGKETQYF
>TRBV2|15
CASSRDTRIYNEQFF
>TRBV18|15
CASSPPTGGPYEQYF
>TRBV7-8|19
CASSLGGTGRTSGINEQFF
>TRBV10-3|16
CAISDPGQGYSYEQYF
>TRBV7-2|12
CASSPVGGEQYF
>TRBV18|13
CASSPGQQETQYF
>TRBV7-2|16
CASSLQTSGIQETQYF
>TRBV27|16
CASSFSGTSEPNTQYF
>TRBV3-1/TRBV3-2|16
CASSQERRENTDTQYF
>TRBV5-4|13
CASSFGLYGEQYF
>TRBV5-1|14
CASSELAGGYEQYF
>TRBV18|13
CASDPGNGDEQYF
>TRBV21-1|19
CASIFGTRQGDGLSYEQYF
>TRBV6-6|13
CASGTSGNNEQFF
>TRBV3-1/TRBV3-2|16
CASSRETSGSEYTQYF
>TRBV28|15
CASSSAGTGAYEQYF
>TRBV28|15
CASSPGDRGQETQYF
>TRBV7-8|16
CASSPEGGRRGTEAFF
>TRBV2|16
CASRVSLAVGVDTQYF
>TRBV5-1|13
CASSLVPDTEAFF
>TRBV5-1|14
CASSPQGSGNTIYF
>TRBV6-5|10
CAAGDTEAFF
>TRBV6-2/TRBV6-3|15
CASSYSTRVNSPLHF
>TRBV5-6|14
CASSLPGLENEQYF
>TRBV16|14
CASSPGRKNTEAFF
>TRBV21-1|15
CASSPRDKPSYEQYF
>TRBV4-3|11
CASSQQSEAFF
>TRBV10-2|18
CASSGLAGAWGSYNEQFF
>TRBV7-9|16
CASSLAATGTYNEQFF
>TRBV5-1|16
CASSPPTAYGYNEQFF
>TRBV2|14
CASGEGAENSPLHF
>TRBV10-3|14
CAITRTSGIGELFF
>TRBV18|15
CASSPLQGASEKLFF
>TRBV28|12
CASSRTPWDYTF
>TRBV6-6|13
CAYSWGVGQPQHF
>TRBV12-5|17
CASGSTPRAQGADEQFF